This T cell receptor (beta chain) stems from a study of Ad26.COV2.S vaccination and SARS-CoV-2 variants. The study, taken as a whole, reports: Similar non-spike TCR breadth was observed in recipients of vaccine and of placebo. Vaccinees displayed broader spike-specific TCR repertoires than placebo recipients. TCR breadth and depth estimates may have understated total T cell responses. Marked by substantial breadth, spike-specific CD8+ and CD4+ T cell responses were reportedly seen after vaccination.

Between the trimmed V and J ends, which lost 1 base and 0 bases, there was a span of 7 bases. In germline, CDR1 is SGHTA, CDR2 FQGNSA. The CDR3 consists of 15 residues. As regards this clone: Its target is not known.

The table came from immunoSEQ multiplex PCR; TCRdb's copy has only in-frame clones and leaves some out. The data contain about 94,000 clones, more than 70% of them singletons. This receptor was obtained from a human donor who had recovered from COVID-19. The chain recombines TRBV7-2 with TRBJ2-1; maybe TRBD2 (5 bases). This material consisted of peripheral blood, taken after recovery from COVID-19. The CDR3 DNA sequence: TGTGCCAGCAGCTTAGTAGCGAGCTCCTACAATGAGCAGTTCTTC. Its protein is CASSLVASSYNEQFF.